Detailed here is one T cell receptor beta chain. Its antigen is not identified. The record originates from a study of CD8+ T cells in alopecia areata. On the study more broadly: Treated patients were scored for severity by percent of scalp affected. Study-level points and caveats: Compared with normal scalp, lesional scalp had higher clonality and more expanded CD8+ clones.

Once RNA had been extracted, it was reverse transcribed into cDNA to act as the sequencing template. This table comes from immunoSEQ multiplex PCR, and its TCRdb copy is limited to in-frame clones, with some not included. The sample has a few hundred thousand clones; 60% are singletons. This sample's treatment: oral pan-JAK inhibitor, 5-10 mg twice daily. A FACSAria was used to sort CD4+ and CD8+ T cells. These cells came from PBMCs. Per germline, CDR1 SEHNR and CDR2 FQNEAQ (reference sequence). CDR3 length: 15 residues. V lost 5 bases, J lost 4 bases, and 17 bases lay in between. The sample consisted of CD4+ T cells sorted from blood, taken at approximately week 52, from a patient treated with tofacitinib. The source of this sequence is a human donor with alopecia areata. The chain joins TRBV7-9 to TRBJ1-2, with no clear D. The CDR3 DNA follows: TGTGCCAGCAGCCCGATAGACCAGGTTTCCTATGGCTACACCTTC. Its translation is CASSPIDQVSYGYTF.